The rows below give T cell receptor beta chains drawn from one sample of a study of blood T cell repertoires in COVID-19. Data came from immunoSEQ multiplex PCR; TCRdb stores just in-frame clones and leaves some out. The profile shows 250,000 to 300,000 clones, roughly 86% of them singletons. The sequenced sample was peripheral blood. The receptors derive from a woman aged 25 to 39 with COVID-19, enrolled during active disease. The CDR3 runs from the conserved cysteine through the conserved F or W.

>TRBV29-1
CSVHSRDFSYNEQFF
>TRBV28
CASSPHGRGPNTGELFF
>TRBV30
CAWSVSGRANSPLHF
>TRBV7-2
CASSLEGVQITDTQYF
>TRBV6-5
CASKKAQGSQPQHF
>TRBV30
CAWSQEGEETQYF
>TRBV6-6
CASALRGFNGELFF
>TRBV27
CASSLSGTGGANQPQHF
>TRBV9
CASSVLAGETQYF
>TRBV9
CASSVGLARTDTQYF
>TRBV6-1
CASRPTSGRAFGQYF
>TRBV6-2/TRBV6-3
CASSRPGTGTYGYTF
>TRBV6-5
CASSLGRTGPNNEQFF
>TRBV19
CASSLTGSGQPQHF
>TRBV9
CASSVVPLAGSYNEQFF
>TRBV28
CASRPGQRRNEKLFF
>TRBV27
CASSLRGFGETQYF
>TRBV4-1
CASSQGPREGQPQHF
>TRBV24-1
CATSERENSGQETQYF
>TRBV4-3
CASSQGLAYNEQFF
>TRBV14
CASSRLAGELTDTQYF
>TRBV6-5
CASSGGQSGANVLTF
>TRBV3-1/TRBV3-2
CASSQVTSGRREQYF
>TRBV5-6
CASSLWTRQGTEAFF
>TRBV5-5
CASSLVQGASNTGELFF
>TRBV7-6
CASSPRTSGDYNEQFF
>TRBV6-2/TRBV6-3
CASSSLGQSYEQYF
>TRBV28
CASRTPENTIYF
>TRBV18
CASSPAGAFYHGYTF
>TRBV7-2
CASSSRTGGTEAFF
>TRBV7-2
CASSLGQLMNTEAFF
>TRBV29-1
CSGGQIEGAEAFF
>TRBV28
CASSFDRSSGNTIYF
>TRBV5-5
CASSWAGQGILEQYF
>TRBV2
CASSEGTSGRALYF
>TRBV27
CASGLAGFYEQYF
>TRBV6-5
CASSYSTTTDTQYF
>TRBV5-8
CASSLAGQGHQETQYF
>TRBV27
CASRGGPLLETQYF
>TRBV2
CASTNYQETQYF
>TRBV24-1
CATSDLGGSGELFF
>TRBV30
CAWAGTENTGELFF
>TRBV16
CASSPFQETQYF
>TRBV9
CASIPRQVNTEAFF
>TRBV19
CASSTGLAGGRETQYF
>TRBV5-4
CASSSGLAGSAYEQYF
>TRBV24-1
CATGSREVASYNEQFF
>TRBV6-1
CASSRQGYEQYF
>TRBV5-5
CASSWDSYEQYF
>TRBV14
CASSQGYRGSDYGYTF
>TRBV2
CASSEAPLEQYF
>TRBV5-6
CASSLVAGGSGEQYF
>TRBV10-3
CATASLMGASYGYTF
>TRBV9
CASSVGGSGAQETQYF